The T cell receptor (beta chain) described here comes from a study of shared clonotypes between healthy human individuals. This clone turned up a few times. CDR3 length: 19 residues. Trimming took 3 bases from V and 5 from J; bases not matched to a gene: 15. In germline, CDR1 is KGHSY, CDR2 FQNENV. Across several immunoSEQ plates, the genomic DNA of each subset was split evenly. TCRdb's copy holds only in-frame clones and misses some; the assay was immunoSEQ multiplex PCR. The sample holds approximately 97,000 clones; about 68% are singletons and the top ten take roughly 40%. The receptor comes from a man aged 25 to 45 in good health. Sample: memory CD8+ T cells sorted from blood. The subset here: CD45RO+ cells pooled with CCR7-negative TemRA cells. The chain recombines TRBV16 with TRBJ2-7, with 14 nucleotides matching TRBD2. In DNA, the CDR3 is TGTGCCAGCAGCCACCTCCCGGGACTAGCGGGAGTTGGTTTCCACGAGCAGTACTTC. This codes for CASSHLPGLAGVGFHEQYF.